These 4 T cell receptor beta chains originate from one sample sequenced in a study of cytotoxic CD8 clonotypes in ibrutinib-treated CLL. Sequencing used immunoSEQ multiplex PCR; TCRdb keeps in-frame clones, though not all of them. The sample has 65,000 to 95,000 clones, about 86% seen once. Material: PBMCs, obtained before ibrutinib treatment. The receptors were gathered from a human donor with chronic lymphocytic leukemia.

This chain uses TRBV19 with TRBJ2-2; D may be TRBD1 (5 bases). Germline V gene data show CDR1 as LNHDA and CDR2 as SQIVND (reference sequence). V was clipped by 2 bases and J by 1 base, with 5 bases between them. The length of the CDR3 is 14 residues. The CDR3: CASSITGNTGELFF. DNA of the CDR3: TGTGCCAGTAGTATAACAGGGAACACCGGGGAGCTGTTTTTT.

The chain carries TRBV7-6 and TRBJ2-5; perhaps TRBD1 as D (6 bases). From germline, CDR1 is SGHVS and CDR2 FNYEAQ. V was clipped by 5 bases and J by 2 bases, with 18 bases between them. The CDR3 is 16 amino acids. CDR3 in amino acids: CASSLTKKGDQETQYF. CDR3 DNA: TGTGCCAGCAGCCTTACTAAAAAGGGGGATCAAGAGACCCAGTACTTC.

The chain combines TRBV11-3 with TRBJ2-7; TRBD2 matches at 11 bases. J gave up 2 bases and V 3 bases, and 3 bases lay outside the gene matches. Looked up from germline, CDR1 is SGHNT and CDR2 is YENEEA. CDR3 length equals 15 residues. The DNA of the CDR3 is TGTGCCAGCAGCTTGCTAGCGGGAGGAGCCTACGAGCAGTACTTC. Its translation is CASSLLAGGAYEQYF.

V usage is TRBV18 and J usage is TRBJ1-4; D is unresolved. Germline V CDR1 and CDR2: KGHSH, LQKENI. The germline V and J ends were trimmed by 3 bases and 5 bases, with 7 bases remaining between them. The CDR3 has 13 residues. The CDR3 here is CASSPQANEKLFF. CDR3 coding DNA: TGTGCCAGCTCACCGCAGGCAAATGAAAAACTGTTTTTT.